This T cell receptor (beta chain) comes out of a study of blood T cell repertoires in COVID-19. Study-level information: Material from acute and convalescent COVID-19 was sourced from the United States, Italy and Spain. The analysed material was cDNA or gDNA that came from T cells, B-cell-depleted T cells, or PBMCs.

This clone was observed a single time. The germline CDR1 and CDR2 sequences are SGHTA and FQGTGA. CDR3 length: 15 amino acids. V lost 1 base, J lost 5 bases, and 5 bases stayed unmatched. Original methodology: Nucleated cell number was recorded as an estimate derived from reference gene primer amplification. Sequencing used immunoSEQ multiplex PCR; TCRdb keeps in-frame clones, though not all of them. V, J and clone size are those of that table, while D and trimming were read from the DNA. The sample includes some 220,000 clones, 65% to 90% seen only once; the top ten take approximately 2.3%. This TCR came from an older woman with COVID-19, enrolled during active disease. The chain joins TRBV7-3 to TRBJ2-3, with 8 bases identical to TRBD2. Sequenced sample: peripheral blood. The DNA for the CDR3 is TGTGCCAGCAGCTTAATCCGGGGGGGTCAAGATACGCAGTATTTT. As protein: CASSLIRGGQDTQYF.